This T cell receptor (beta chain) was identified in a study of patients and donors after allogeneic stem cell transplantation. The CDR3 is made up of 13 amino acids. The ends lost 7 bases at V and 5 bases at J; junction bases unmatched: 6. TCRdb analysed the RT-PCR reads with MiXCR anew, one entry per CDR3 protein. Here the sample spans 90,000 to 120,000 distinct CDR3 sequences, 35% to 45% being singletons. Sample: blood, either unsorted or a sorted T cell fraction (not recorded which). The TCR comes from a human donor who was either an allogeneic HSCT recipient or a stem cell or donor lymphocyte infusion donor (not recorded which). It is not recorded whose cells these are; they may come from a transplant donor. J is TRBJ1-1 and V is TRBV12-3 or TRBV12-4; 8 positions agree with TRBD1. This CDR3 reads CASILTGETEAFF. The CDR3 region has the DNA TGTGCCAGCATCTTGACAGGGGAAACTGAAGCTTTCTTT.